This T cell receptor (beta chain) comes out of a study of blood T cell repertoires in COVID-19 (dated by TCRdb to about 2020). Context from the whole study: The collaborator samples originated in the United States, Italy and Spain and spanned the acute and convalescent phases of COVID-19. The prospective study material was composed of cDNA or gDNA derived from T cells, B-cell-depleted T cells, or PBMCs. Where available, HLA class I and class II types were taken from metadata supplied by the sample provider and were not determined by assay-based typing. A freely available public database, intended as a resource for researchers studying the immune response to SARS-CoV-2, is where the repertoires were released. Samples came from the ongoing ImmuneRACE study (first 160 participants) plus 1,254 subjects from 6 global collaborators. Nearly every sample came with metadata listing a de-identified subject ID, COVID-19 status, age in years and sex. Deeply sampled blood TCRbeta repertoires from subjects exposed to, actively infected with, or recovered from COVID-19 were included in the dataset. Here is what the overall study found, with its caveats: The quantity of clinical and demographic metadata differed by source and by participant and was supplied without curation.

The germline V gene (reference sequence) specifies SEHNR as CDR1 and FQNEAQ as CDR2. V lost 5 bases and J lost 2 bases, and the count of bases not matched to a germline gene is 12. The CDR3 runs 16 amino acids, cysteine and phenylalanine included. CDR3 DNA is the only sequence kept; it has 48 bases, read in frame from the first base. Each collaborating institution followed its own protocols to collect whole blood in K2EDTA tubes. For TCRbeta analysis, collaborators shipped samples in one of three forms: frozen whole blood, isolated PBMCs, or DNA extracted from either of those sample types. As concerns this clone: Its antigen is unknown. One base away there is no much larger clone; base qualities are not given.

TCRbeta CDR3 regions were amplified from genomic DNA using the immunoSEQ Assay, a bias-controlled multiplex PCR. The study's own analysis went as follows. The number of nucleated cells in each sample was estimated by amplification of reference gene primers within the assay. To quantify the absolute abundance of each unique TCRbeta CDR3 rearrangement, sequence reads were collapsed and filtered. Productive Simpson clonality was computed per sample as the square root of Simpson's diversity index over productive rearrangements. In TCRdb, the immuneACCESS table is reduced to in-frame sequences with V and J assigned. These tables do not hold every clone; where another copy was compared, an unresolved V gene accounts for under half, and the others remain unexplained. The V and J calls and clone size were taken over from that table, and D and trimming were inferred from the DNA. This sample has roughly 80,000 clones in its table, and around nine tenths of those were observed once. The ten largest make up nearly 5% of the sample.

The chain was built from TRBV7-9 and TRBJ2-7; 7 bases in the middle match TRBD1. The receptor was isolated from a woman of 80 years or more with active or convalescent COVID-19. The sequenced material came from peripheral blood. The CDR3 sequence is CASSPTGLGSPYEQYF. Read as DNA, the sequence is TGTGCCAGCAGCCCGACAGGGCTCGGGTCCCCCTACGAGCAGTACTTC.